This T cell receptor (beta chain) was captured by sequencing in a study of T cells in Graves' hyperthyroidism and ophthalmopathy (dated by TCRdb to about 2019). Turning to the overall study: A discovery cohort of about 95 patients, approximately 45 with Graves' ophthalmopathy and about 60 with stable Graves' hyperthyroidism, was used to find distinguishing TCR V-J signatures. For training and testing, the 80 to 100 patients in the discovery cohort were randomly divided in a 7:3 ratio. Following sampling, methimazole starting at 30 mg daily was given to hyperthyroidism patients, and high-dose intravenous methylprednisolone was given to ophthalmopathy patients. An independent validation cohort of around 19 hyperthyroidism patients and about 16 patients who later progressed to ophthalmopathy tested prospective prediction of ophthalmopathy. TCR Vbeta CDR3 sequencing of 120 to 150 peripheral blood samples (approximately 44 ophthalmopathy, 75 hyperthyroidism and roughly 17 progressor patients) is reported in the paper. Thyroid tissue and blood T-cell repertoires from six Graves' hyperthyroidism patients were also compared in the study.

As concerns this clonotype: The clone's antigen remains unknown. Nothing much larger sits one base from this clone, and base qualities are not available.

The germline V gene encodes CDR1 DFQATT and CDR2 SNEGSKA (reference sequence). The CDR3 numbers 13 residues from cysteine through phenylalanine. The CDR3 DNA has 39 bases and is translated from base 1. At the junction V is shortened by 5 bases and J by 6 bases, with 16 bases in between. The TCR beta CDR3 regions were amplified from the RNA transcripts. The TCR CDR3 was subjected to a first round of RT-PCR using the HTBI primer set and the Qiagen OneStep RT-PCR kit. Libraries were constructed in a second round of multiplex PCR, after which size selection and purification were performed. Libraries were sequenced paired-end with 100 bp reads on an Illumina HiSeq2000. Turning to the authors' computational methods: SOAPnuke was used to process the raw data, removing reads that contained adapters or uncalled bases, had a mean Phred below 15, or lacked an exact match to the constant primer or identifier. High-quality paired reads were merged using COPE v1.2.5, and each unique nucleotide sequence was defined as a clonotype. MiTCR v1.1 was used to align the clonotypes against IMGT TRBV, TRBD and TRBJ reference segments. Analysis was restricted to V-J combinations with a frequency above 0.0001, which covered about 99% of repertoires. The TCS score was defined as F50 (clonal expansion) divided by E x V (chaos), with BLOSUM62-based TCRdist calculated between CDR3 peptides within each V-J. Welch's t-statistics and random forest reduced fewer than 600 V-J features to about 13, which were used in a naive Bayes classifier (R e1071). Thyroid-blood repertoire similarity was quantified with the Morisita-Horn index. In-frame beta chains were kept once TCRdb had trimmed the public reads at Q25 with fastp and called clones with MiXCR. Identical CDR3 proteins give one entry, which carries the most common genes and DNA. The V and J calls, along with clone size, are taken from TCRdb and not from the paper's own processing. The sample table shows more than 550,000 distinct CDR3 sequences, and approximately 42% are seen once. The biggest ten clones account for about 7.2% of the sample.

The study excluded patients with uncontrolled infections, other autoimmune diseases, pregnancy or lactation. Diagnoses were established on the basis of clinical symptoms, serum thyroxine and TRAb, thyroid ultrasound, and orbital computed tomography. Trizol reagent was used to extract total RNA, and RNA quality was then checked on an Agilent 2100 Bioanalyzer. The investigation overall reported the following: Sample size was not statistically predetermined, and blinding of investigators to group allocation was not performed. A 13 V-J signature model separated ophthalmopathy from stable hyperthyroidism, with approximately 86% sensitivity and around 84% specificity in cross-validation and 80%/75% in testing. Most expanded thyroid clonotypes (frequency above 0.001) were also detected in blood, a finding suggesting that blood repertoires may reflect thyroid immune responses. In validation, progression to ophthalmopathy was predicted by the model with about 70% sensitivity and 72% to 80% specificity, a median of roughly six months before onset.

Recombination connected TRBV20-1 to TRBJ1-1; TRBD1 might be the D gene, on 5 matching bases. This clonotype originated in an adult man with Graves' disease, either hyperthyroidism or ophthalmopathy (not recorded which). What was sequenced was peripheral blood or thyroid tissue (not recorded which). The bases are TGCAGTGCTCGCTTTCCAGGGTTCTCTGAAGCTTTCTTT. This yields the protein CSARFPGFSEAFF.